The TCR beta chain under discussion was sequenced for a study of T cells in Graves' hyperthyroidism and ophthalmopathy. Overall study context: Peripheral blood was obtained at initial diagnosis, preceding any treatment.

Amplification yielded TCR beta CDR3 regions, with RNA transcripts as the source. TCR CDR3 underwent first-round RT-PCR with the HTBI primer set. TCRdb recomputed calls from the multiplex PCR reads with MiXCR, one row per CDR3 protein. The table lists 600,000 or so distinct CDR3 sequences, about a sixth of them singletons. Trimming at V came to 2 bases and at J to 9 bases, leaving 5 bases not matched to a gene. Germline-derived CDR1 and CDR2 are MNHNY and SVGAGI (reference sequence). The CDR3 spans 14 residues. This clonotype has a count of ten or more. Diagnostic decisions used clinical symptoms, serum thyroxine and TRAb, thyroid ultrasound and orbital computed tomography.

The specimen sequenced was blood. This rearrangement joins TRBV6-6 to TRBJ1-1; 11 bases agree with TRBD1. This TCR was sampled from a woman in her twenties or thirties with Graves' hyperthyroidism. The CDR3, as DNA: TGTGCCAGCAGTTACGGGGGGACAGGGGGGAAAGCTTTCTTT. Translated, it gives CASSYGGTGGKAFF.